This T cell receptor beta chain is drawn from a study of shared clonotypes between healthy human individuals. Study-level points and caveats: Among non-shared clonotypes, generation probabilities were lower than among those shared by all four donors.

Trimming took off 4 bases at V and 6 bases at J, with 14 bases between the two ends. The CDR3 contains 14 residues. CDR1 and CDR2 from the germline V gene are SGHRS and YFSETQ. Notes on this clone: Antigen unknown.

Here immunoSEQ multiplex PCR was the method, and the copy in TCRdb shows in-frame clones only, minus some. Seen here are a few million clones, 90% to 95% observed once, and the top ten hold 0.35% to 0.5%. This receptor was obtained from a man younger than 35 in good health. Some clones in this sample may be carry-over from other donors' samples. This chain links TRBV5-1 with TRBJ2-1; a weak D match, TRBD2 (5 bases). The sample taken for sequencing was naive CD4+ T cells from PBMCs. Documented subset: CD45RA+ positively selected. The CDR3 DNA is TGCGCCAGCAGCATCGCGGGCCTACTCAATGAGCAGTTCTTC. This encodes CASSIAGLLNEQFF.